Each of the 14 T cell receptor beta chains below was sequenced from the same sample in a study of shared clonotypes between healthy human individuals. Only in-frame clones appear in the TCRdb table, and some are missing; sequencing was by immunoSEQ multiplex PCR. The table records roughly 640,000 clones, about 74% of them present only once. The sequenced sample was memory CD4+ T cells sorted from blood. The subset: CD45RA-negative fraction. These TCRs come from a woman aged 25-40 years in good health.

V gene TRBV5-1 combines with J gene TRBJ2-1, with 11 bases aligning to TRBD2. Losses at the gene ends were 0 bases for V and 3 bases for J; bases not matched to a gene: 5. This CDR3 spans 17 amino acids. Germline V CDR1 and CDR2: SGHRS, YFSETQ. CDR3 residues: CASSLAPLAGGYNEQFF. DNA for the CDR3: TGCGCCAGCAGCTTGGCCCCTCTAGCGGGAGGCTACAATGAGCAGTTCTTC. The entire variable domain, with the rest obtained from reference TRBV5-1 and TRBJ2-1, is as follows: KAGVTQTPRYLIKTRGQQVTLSCSPISGHRSVSWYQQTPGQGLQFLFEYFSETQRNKGNFPGRFSGRQFSNSRSEMNVSTLELGDSALYLCASSLAPLAGGYNEQFFGPGTRLTVL.

The chain couples TRBV21-1 to TRBJ1-5. TRBV21-1 is an annotated pseudogene. The CDR3 is made up of 14 amino acids. The CDR3: CASSNDRGTQPQHF. The DNA for the CDR3 is TGTGCCAGCAGCAACGATCGCGGCACGCAGCCCCAGCATTTT.

V and J are TRBV11-2 and TRBJ2-1, with D perhaps assigned TRBD1 or TRBD2 (7 bases each). Germline CDR1 is SGHAT and CDR2 is FQNNGV. Trimming took 6 bases from V and 0 from J, leaving 21 bases between them. The CDR3 has 18 amino acids. CDR3 residues: CASRKIKRDRFSYNEQFF. The CDR3 bases are TGTGCCAGCAGAAAAATCAAGCGGGACAGATTCTCCTACAATGAGCAGTTCTTC.

This clone was observed a handful of times. The chain recombines TRBV10-1 with TRBJ2-6; a weak D match, TRBD1 (5 bases). Germline CDR1 and CDR2: WNHNN and SYGVQD (reference sequence). CDR3 length equals 18 residues. Trimming removed 9 bases at V and 0 bases at J, with 21 bases between. The CDR3 sequence is CAREEPDSPLSGANVLTF. CDR3 DNA sequence: TGCGCCAGGGAAGAGCCCGACAGTCCCCTCTCTGGGGCCAACGTCCTGACTTTC.

In this sample, this clone turned up once. The chain couples TRBV6-1 to TRBJ2-5, with TRBD1 matching 9 bases. This CDR3 has 14 amino acids. Germline CDR1 is MNHNS and CDR2 is SASEGT. V lost 6 bases, J lost 5 bases, and 7 bases stayed unmatched. CDR3 DNA sequence: TGTGCCAGCAGCCTAGGGACAGGGACGGAGACCCAGTACTTC. Translated, it gives CASSLGTGTETQYF.

V and J are TRBV6-1 and TRBJ2-3, with D possibly TRBD2 on 5 matching bases. V lost 7 bases, J lost 4 bases, and 12 bases lay in between. Germline CDR1 is MNHNS and CDR2 is SASEGT. There are 13 residues in the CDR3. As DNA, the CDR3 is TGTGCCAGCACTCAAGGAGGAGCAGATACGCAGTATTTT. Translated: CASTQGGADTQYF.

The CDR3 sequence: CASTEQGSANEKLFF. CDR3 coding DNA: TGTGCCAGTACCGAGCAGGGTTCCGCTAATGAAAAACTGTTTTTT. This chain uses TRBV19 with TRBJ1-4; perhaps TRBD1 as D (5 bases). Trimming cost V 7 bases and J 3 bases, with 15 bases left between them. There are 15 residues in the CDR3. The V gene's germline CDR1 is LNHDA and CDR2 SQIVND (reference sequence).

This chain links TRBV27 with TRBJ2-1; 8 nucleotides agree with TRBD1. The CDR3 extends over 17 amino acids. The ends lost 5 bases at V and 3 bases at J; junction bases unmatched: 12. The germline CDR1 and CDR2 sequences are MNHEY and SMNVEV (reference sequence). The CDR3 DNA follows: TGTGCCAGCAGTCTTCGGGGCGGCGGGACAGGCTACAATGAGCAGTTCTTC. Translation: CASSLRGGGTGYNEQFF.

The V gene is TRBV4-1, the J gene TRBJ2-7; no clear D. Per the germline V gene, CDR1 is MGHRA and CDR2 is YSYEKL. This CDR3 is built from 14 residues. V was trimmed by 1 base and J by 0 bases, leaving 7 bases between them. CDR3 bases: TGCGCCAGCAGCCAAGTGGGTAGCTCCTACGAGCAGTACTTC. This gives the protein CASSQVGSSYEQYF.

This clone has just one count. The chain employs TRBV27 and TRBJ1-2; D is possibly TRBD1 (5 bases). The CDR3 length is 13 residues. V lost 3 bases, J lost 8 bases, and 13 bases lay in between. CDR1 and CDR2 (germline): MNHEY, SMNVEV (reference sequence). The CDR3 reads CASSFQGAAGYTF. CDR3 sequence (DNA): TGTGCCAGCAGTTTTCAGGGAGCGGCGGGCTACACCTTC.

V is TRBV19 and J is TRBJ1-2; 7 bases line up with TRBD1. Germline assignment: CDR1 LNHDA and CDR2 SQIVND (reference sequence). Trimming at V came to 5 bases and at J to 1 base, leaving 10 bases not matched to a gene. CDR3 length: 16 amino acids. CDR3 sequence reads: CASSVWTGLVNYGYTF. CDR3 DNA sequence: TGTGCCAGTAGTGTGTGGACAGGCTTGGTTAACTATGGCTACACCTTC.

This clone was picked up one time. This chain connects TRBV9 to TRBJ2-5; 10 bases map to TRBD1. J was trimmed by 7 bases and V by 2 bases; bases with no gene match: 8. The germline V gene has CDR1 SGDLS and CDR2 YYNGEE. CDR3 length: 15 amino acids. CDR3 sequence reads: CASSVGQGVLGTQYF. The DNA of the CDR3 is TGTGCCAGCAGCGTCGGACAGGGGGTACTCGGGACCCAGTACTTC.

The V and J genes are TRBV4-1 and TRBJ2-1; the match to TRBD1 covers 12 bases. With 4 bases clipped from V and 7 bases from J, the junction kept 17 bases outside the gene matches. Germline V gene lookup returns CDR1 MGHRA and CDR2 YSYEKL. The CDR3 contains 19 residues. The CDR3 DNA sequence: TGCGCCAGCAGCCCCCAGTCCATACCGGGACAGGGGGCTTTGAATGAGCAGTTCTTC. Its translation: CASSPQSIPGQGALNEQFF.

This clone was detected ten times or more. CDR3 sequence: CASNSRGGQPQHF. The CDR3 region has the DNA TGTGCCAGCAACTCTAGGGGGGGTCAGCCCCAGCATTTT. The chain is built from TRBV6-1 and TRBJ1-5; D may be TRBD1 (6 bases). The CDR3 runs to 13 residues. Germline V gives CDR1 MNHNS, CDR2 SASEGT. Trimming cost V 7 bases and J 6 bases, with 13 bases left between them.